This T cell receptor beta chain emerged from a study of T cells in Graves' hyperthyroidism and ophthalmopathy. There were TCR beta CDR3 regions amplified from RNA transcripts. HTBI primers drove first-round RT-PCR of the TCR CDR3. TCRdb re-called the multiplex PCR reads with MiXCR, one entry per CDR3 protein. The top ten clones hold about 3.5% of a sample with a few hundred thousand distinct CDR3 sequences, about a fifth of them seen once. Trimming shortened V by 6 bases and J by 2 bases, and 14 bases separated the two germline ends. Germline values: CDR1 MNHNS, CDR2 SASEGT. The CDR3 spans 14 residues.

Sequenced: blood. V usage is TRBV6-1 and J usage is TRBJ2-7, with D unresolved. The sequence derives from a woman aged 18-29 years with Graves' hyperthyroidism. CDR3 bases: TGTGCCAGCAGGCTGGTCCTTGGGGCCTACGAGCAGTACTTC. Amino acid sequence: CASRLVLGAYEQYF.